This is a list of T cell receptor beta chains from one sample in a study of blood T cells in healthy people across ages. TCRdb used MiXCR to reprocess the 5' RACE reads, holding one entry per CDR3 protein. Of about a million distinct CDR3 sequences listed, around 49% are singletons. Sample: blood. The source of these receptors is a young man in good health. Both conserved end residues are part of each CDR3. A D gene is named only where the DNA matches it firmly. The size field is filled for only some rows; it gives once, few, many or a size class.

TRBV4-1,-,-,TRBJ1-1,CASSQVPSTGVNTEAFF,TGCGCCAGCAGCCAAGTGCCCTCGACAGGTGTAAACACTGAAGCTTTCTTT
TRBV6-5,-,-,TRBJ2-5,CASSRGTDQETQYF,TGTGCCAGCAGTCGAGGGACCGATCAAGAGACCCAGTACTTC
TRBV3-1,TRBD2,-,TRBJ2-5,CASSLTSGVRNEQYF,TGTGCCAGCAGCCTCACTAGCGGGGTAAGAAATGAGCAGTACTTC
TRBV12-5,TRBD1,-,TRBJ1-4,CASGSGQGREKLFF,TGTGCTAGTGGTTCGGGACAGGGGCGGGAAAAACTGTTTTTT
TRBV12-3/TRBV12-4,TRBD1,many,TRBJ2-3,CASSRGTGAFQDTQYF,TGTGCCAGCAGTAGGGGAACAGGGGCTTTTCAAGATACGCAGTATTTT
TRBV12-3/TRBV12-4,TRBD2,-,TRBJ2-7,CASSFISGGIYEQYF,TGTGCCAGCAGTTTTATCAGCGGGGGGATCTACGAGCAGTACTTC
TRBV20-1,TRBD2,-,TRBJ2-3,CSARARPAGGPGTQYF,TGCAGTGCTAGGGCTCGACCAGCGGGAGGGCCGGGTACGCAGTATTTT
TRBV4-1,-,few,TRBJ2-5,CASSQSTSETQYF,TGCGCCAGCAGCCAAAGCACTAGCGAGACCCAGTACTTC
TRBV7-2,-,-,TRBJ1-5,CASSLVPFSNQPQHF,TGTGCCAGCAGCTTAGTTCCGTTTAGCAATCAGCCCCAGCATTTT
TRBV20-1,TRBD1,-,TRBJ2-7,CSVLQGDEQYF,TGCAGTGTTCTCCAGGGGGACGAGCAGTACTTC
TRBV7-2,TRBD2,-,TRBJ2-2,CASSPHPGLASGELFF,TGTGCCAGCAGCCCCCATCCGGGACTAGCATCCGGGGAGCTGTTTTTT
TRBV7-8,TRBD1,-,TRBJ2-7,CASKARTGFTYEQYF,TGTGCCAGCAAAGCCAGGACAGGGTTCACCTACGAGCAGTACTTC
TRBV6-5,-,-,TRBJ1-2,CASSYQQGVGGYTF,TGTGCCAGCAGTTACCAACAGGGAGTAGGTGGCTACACCTTC
TRBV12-3/TRBV12-4,-,many,TRBJ2-7,CATSPPSGYEQYF,TGTGCCACCTCCCCCCCGAGTGGCTACGAGCAGTACTTC
TRBV12-3/TRBV12-4,-,-,TRBJ2-5,CASSVSSETQYF,TGTGCCAGCAGCGTCTCTTCGGAGACCCAGTACTTC
TRBV6-1,-,-,TRBJ2-7,CASSELAGSYEQYF,TGTGCCAGCAGTGAACTTGCGGGAAGTTACGAGCAGTACTTC
TRBV20-1,-,few,TRBJ2-4,CSARVTVKNIQYF,TGCAGTGCTAGAGTGACAGTCAAAAACATTCAGTACTTC
TRBV3-1,-,few,TRBJ2-2,CASRQTGELFF,TGTGCCAGCAGACAGACCGGGGAGCTGTTTTTT
TRBV6-5,TRBD1,many,TRBJ2-3,CASSYRTGGTDTQYF,TGTGCCAGCAGTTACCGGACAGGGGGCACAGATACGCAGTATTTT
TRBV7-2,-,-,TRBJ1-3,CASSLRGAYRDTIYF,TGTGCCAGCAGCTTAAGGGGGGCTTACCGGGACACCATATATTTT
TRBV9,-,few,TRBJ2-1,CASSVGGSSNEQFF,TGTGCCAGCAGCGTAGGCGGGTCTAGCAATGAGCAGTTCTTC
TRBV9,-,-,TRBJ1-2,CASSLDSHYGYTF,TGTGCCAGCAGCCTCGACAGCCACTATGGCTACACCTTC
TRBV3-1,-,-,TRBJ2-2,CASSQETGHGELFF,TGTGCCAGCAGCCAAGAGACTGGACACGGGGAGCTGTTTTTT
TRBV5-1,TRBD2,-,TRBJ2-1,CASTLSGDYTYNEQFF,TGCGCCAGCACCCTGAGTGGGGACTATACCTACAATGAGCAGTTCTTC
TRBV20-1,TRBD1,-,TRBJ2-5,CSARDPTGEVETQYF,TGCAGTGCTAGAGACCCGACAGGGGAGGTAGAGACCCAGTACTTC
TRBV4-1,-,-,TRBJ2-5,CASSQTSGAKETQYF,TGCGCCAGCAGCCAGACGTCAGGGGCGAAAGAGACCCAGTACTTC
TRBV29-1,TRBD1,few,TRBJ1-1,CSVARDRGLATEAFF,TGCAGCGTTGCCCGGGACAGGGGGCTGGCCACTGAAGCTTTCTTT
TRBV7-9,-,-,TRBJ1-2,CASSLGGDGYTF,TGTGCCAGCAGCTTGGGTGGGGACGGCTACACCTTC
TRBV12-3/TRBV12-4,TRBD1,-,TRBJ1-5,CASRTGGGQPQHF,TGTGCCAGCAGAACAGGGGGTGGCCAGCCCCAGCATTTT
TRBV6-2/TRBV6-3,TRBD2,few,TRBJ2-5,CASTPRASGETQYF,TGTGCCAGCACCCCCCGGGCTAGCGGGGAGACCCAGTACTTC
TRBV7-2,-,-,TRBJ2-3,CASSPGSSDTQYF,TGTGCCAGCAGCCCTGGGAGTTCAGATACGCAGTATTTT
TRBV20-1,TRBD1,few,TRBJ1-5,CSATAGGSQPQHF,TGCAGTGCAACCGCAGGGGGCAGTCAGCCCCAGCATTTT
TRBV20-1,-,-,TRBJ2-1,CSARRNRGGDSHEQFF,TGCAGTGCTAGACGCAACAGGGGAGGAGACAGCCATGAGCAGTTCTTC
TRBV7-8,TRBD1,-,TRBJ1-1,CASSLETGAGGEAFF,TGTGCCAGCAGCTTAGAGACAGGGGCGGGGGGTGAAGCTTTCTTT
TRBV16,-,-,TRBJ1-2,CASSQSSQTNYGYTF,TGTGCCAGCAGCCAATCTAGCCAGACTAACTATGGCTACACCTTC
TRBV29-1,TRBD2,-,TRBJ2-1,CSVEAQRGVGEQFF,TGCAGCGTAGAGGCCCAGCGGGGGGTGGGTGAGCAGTTCTTC
TRBV28,-,few,TRBJ2-7,CASSLADAYEQYF,TGTGCCAGCAGTTTAGCGGACGCCTACGAGCAGTACTTC
TRBV25-1,-,many,TRBJ2-5,CASSPTAQETQYF,TGTGCCAGCAGCCCCACCGCCCAAGAGACCCAGTACTTC
TRBV30,-,few,TRBJ2-7,CAWSGETGYEQYF,TGTGCCTGGAGTGGGGAGACAGGCTACGAGCAGTACTTC
TRBV28,-,-,TRBJ1-2,CASSAYQGTLYGYTF,TGTGCCAGCAGTGCCTACCAGGGGACGCTCTATGGCTACACCTTC
TRBV24-1,-,-,TRBJ1-1,CATSAQSITEAFF,TGTGCCACCAGTGCCCAGTCTATCACTGAAGCTTTCTTT
TRBV6-1,TRBD2,few,TRBJ2-3,CASSASGGARDTQYF,TGTGCCAGCAGCGCTTCCGGGGGGGCCCGAGATACGCAGTATTTT
TRBV7-8,TRBD2,-,TRBJ2-1,CASSLGQLAAYNEQFF,TGTGCCAGCAGCTTAGGGCAGCTAGCGGCCTACAATGAGCAGTTCTTC
TRBV25-1,-,-,TRBJ1-2,CASSERDYGYTF,TGTGCCAGCAGTGAAAGGGACTATGGCTACACCTTC
TRBV3-1,TRBD1,-,TRBJ2-2,CASSLTGATGELFF,TGTGCCAGCAGCCTGACAGGGGCCACCGGGGAGCTGTTTTTT
TRBV7-9,-,once,TRBJ2-7,CASSHALGVAYEQYF,TGTGCCAGCAGCCACGCCCTAGGGGTTGCCTACGAGCAGTACTTC
TRBV7-2,TRBD1,-,TRBJ1-1,CASSSLDRGGTEAFF,TGTGCCAGCAGCTCTCTCGACAGGGGAGGCACTGAAGCTTTCTTT
TRBV10-2,-,-,TRBJ1-1,CAGSQGRVKNTEAFF,TGCGCCGGCAGCCAGGGACGGGTAAAGAACACTGAAGCTTTCTTT
TRBV28,-,-,TRBJ1-5,CASSPDGHQPQHF,TGTGCCAGCAGTCCCGACGGACATCAGCCCCAGCATTTT
TRBV5-1,-,few,TRBJ2-1,CASSPDRPYNEQFF,TGCGCCAGCAGTCCCGACAGGCCCTACAATGAGCAGTTCTTC
TRBV10-3,TRBD2,few,TRBJ2-1,CAMTSGGARNEQFF,TGTGCCATGACTAGCGGGGGGGCCAGGAATGAGCAGTTCTTC